The clone carrying this T cell receptor (beta chain) was seen only once. This sample is drawn from a study of blood T cell repertoires in COVID-19. For the study at large: Sites in the United States, Italy and Spain provided acute and convalescent COVID-19 samples.

Assignment of participants to cohorts was predicated upon participant-reported clinical history. Per the original data handling: For nucleated cells, counts were estimated from reference gene primer amplification. Sequencing was performed with immunoSEQ multiplex PCR; in TCRdb, only in-frame clones are kept and a portion is missing. V, J and clone size derive from that table, while D and trimming were established from the DNA sequence. The data show some 180,000 clones, 75% to 90% seen once. Sample: PBMCs or T cells enriched from blood (not recorded which). The TCR originated in a middle-aged man who had recovered from COVID-19.

CDR3 residues: CASSLVYSLAGGPKWETQYF. The CDR3 DNA reads TGTGCCAGCAGCTTAGTGTATAGTCTAGCGGGGGGCCCTAAATGGGAGACCCAGTACTTC. The chain couples TRBV7-8 to TRBJ2-5, with TRBD2 matching 11 bases. Germline lookup yields CDR1 SGHVS and CDR2 FQNEAQ. The CDR3 is 20 amino acids. V shed 1 base and J 5 bases; nucleotides not matched to a gene: 18.